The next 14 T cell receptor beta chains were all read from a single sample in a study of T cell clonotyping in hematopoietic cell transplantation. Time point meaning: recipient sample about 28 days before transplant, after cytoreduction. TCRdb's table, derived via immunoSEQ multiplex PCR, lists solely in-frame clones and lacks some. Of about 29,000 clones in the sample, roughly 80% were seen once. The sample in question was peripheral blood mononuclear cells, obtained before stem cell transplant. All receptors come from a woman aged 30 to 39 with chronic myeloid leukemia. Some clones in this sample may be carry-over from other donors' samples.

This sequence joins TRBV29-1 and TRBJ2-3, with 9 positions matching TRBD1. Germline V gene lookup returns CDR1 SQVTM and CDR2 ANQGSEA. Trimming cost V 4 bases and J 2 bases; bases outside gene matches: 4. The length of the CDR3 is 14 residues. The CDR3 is CSVGDRVTTDTQYF. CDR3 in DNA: TGCAGCGTTGGGGACAGGGTGACCACAGATACGCAGTATTTT.

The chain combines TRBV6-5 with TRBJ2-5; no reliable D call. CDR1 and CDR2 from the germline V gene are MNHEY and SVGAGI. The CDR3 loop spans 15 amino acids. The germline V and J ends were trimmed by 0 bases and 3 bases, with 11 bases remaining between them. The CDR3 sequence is CASSYSPVAKETQYF. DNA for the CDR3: TGTGCCAGCAGTTACTCGCCAGTCGCCAAAGAGACCCAGTACTTC.

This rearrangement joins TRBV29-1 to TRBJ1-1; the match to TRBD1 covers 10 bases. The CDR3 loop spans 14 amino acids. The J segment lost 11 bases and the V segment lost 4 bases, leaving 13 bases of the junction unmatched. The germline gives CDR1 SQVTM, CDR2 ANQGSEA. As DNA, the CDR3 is TGCAGCGTTGGCGGGGACAGGGGTATTTGGAGGGCTTTCTTT. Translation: CSVGGDRGIWRAFF.

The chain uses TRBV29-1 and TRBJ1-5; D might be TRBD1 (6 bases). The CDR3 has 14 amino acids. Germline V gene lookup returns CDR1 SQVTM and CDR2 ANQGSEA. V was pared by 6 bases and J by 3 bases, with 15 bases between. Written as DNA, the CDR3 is TGCAGCGTGCGGGGGGGACACCCCAATCAGCCCCAGCATTTT. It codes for CSVRGGHPNQPQHF.

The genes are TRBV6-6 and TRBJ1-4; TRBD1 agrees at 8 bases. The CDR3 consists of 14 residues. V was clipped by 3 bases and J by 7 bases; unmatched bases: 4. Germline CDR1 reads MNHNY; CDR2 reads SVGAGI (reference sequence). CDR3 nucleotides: TGTGCCAGCAGTTATTGGGGACAGGCTGAAAAACTGTTTTTT. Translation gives CASSYWGQAEKLFF.

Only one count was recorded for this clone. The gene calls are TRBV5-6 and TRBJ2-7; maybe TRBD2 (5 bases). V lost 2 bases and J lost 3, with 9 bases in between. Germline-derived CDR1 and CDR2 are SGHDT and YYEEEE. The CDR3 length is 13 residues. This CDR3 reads CASSLPGNYEQYF. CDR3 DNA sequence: TGTGCCAGCAGCTTACCCGGGAACTACGAGCAGTACTTC.

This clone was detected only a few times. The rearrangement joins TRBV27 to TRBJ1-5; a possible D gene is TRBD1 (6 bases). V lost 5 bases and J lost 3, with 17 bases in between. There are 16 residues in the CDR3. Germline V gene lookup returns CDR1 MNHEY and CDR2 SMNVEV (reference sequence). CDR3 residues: CASSPVGRGDNQPQHF. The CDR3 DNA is TGTGCCAGCAGTCCTGTCGGAAGGGGGGACAATCAGCCCCAGCATTTT.

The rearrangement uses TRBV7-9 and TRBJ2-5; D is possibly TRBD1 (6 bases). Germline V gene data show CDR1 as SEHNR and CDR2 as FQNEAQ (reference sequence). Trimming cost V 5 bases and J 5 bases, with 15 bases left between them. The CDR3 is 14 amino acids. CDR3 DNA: TGTGCCAGCAGCCCAAAACAGGGTGGGGAGACCCAGTACTTC. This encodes CASSPKQGGETQYF.

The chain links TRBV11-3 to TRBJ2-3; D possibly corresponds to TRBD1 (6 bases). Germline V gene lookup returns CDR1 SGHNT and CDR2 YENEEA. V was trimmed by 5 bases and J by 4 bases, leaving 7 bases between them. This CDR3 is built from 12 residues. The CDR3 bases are TGTGCCAGCAGCCAGGGGTCAGATACGCAGTATTTT. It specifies CASSQGSDTQYF.

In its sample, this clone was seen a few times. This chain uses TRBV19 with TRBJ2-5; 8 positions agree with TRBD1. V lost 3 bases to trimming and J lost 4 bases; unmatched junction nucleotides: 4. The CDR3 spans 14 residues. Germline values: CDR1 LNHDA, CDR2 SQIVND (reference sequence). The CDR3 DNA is TGTGCCAGTAGTATTGGGCAGGGGGCAGAGACCCAGTACTTC. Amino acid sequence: CASSIGQGAETQYF.

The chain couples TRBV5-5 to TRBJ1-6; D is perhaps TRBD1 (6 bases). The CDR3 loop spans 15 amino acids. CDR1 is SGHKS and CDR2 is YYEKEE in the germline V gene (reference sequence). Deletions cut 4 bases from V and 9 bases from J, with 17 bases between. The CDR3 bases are TGTGCCAGCAGCCCAGGCGTCCAGGGGACTTCACCCCTCCACTTT. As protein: CASSPGVQGTSPLHF.

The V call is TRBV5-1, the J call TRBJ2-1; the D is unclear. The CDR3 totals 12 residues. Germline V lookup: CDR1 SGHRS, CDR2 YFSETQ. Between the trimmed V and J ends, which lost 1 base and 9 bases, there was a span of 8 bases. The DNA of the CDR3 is TGCGCCAGCAGCTTGCTCGGTTCTGAGCAGTTCTTC. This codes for CASSLLGSEQFF.

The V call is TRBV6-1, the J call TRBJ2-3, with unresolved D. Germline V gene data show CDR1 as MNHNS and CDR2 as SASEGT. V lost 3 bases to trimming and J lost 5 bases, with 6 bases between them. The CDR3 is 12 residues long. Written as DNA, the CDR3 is TGTGCCAGCAGTGAGCGAAGAGATACGCAGTATTTT. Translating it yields CASSERRDTQYF.

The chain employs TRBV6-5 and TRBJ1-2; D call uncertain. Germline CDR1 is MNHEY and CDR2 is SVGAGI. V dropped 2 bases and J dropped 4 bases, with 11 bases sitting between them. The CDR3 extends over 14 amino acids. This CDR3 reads CASSYSGEGYGYTF. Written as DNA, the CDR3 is TGTGCCAGCAGTTACAGCGGGGAGGGCTATGGCTACACCTTC.